This T cell receptor beta chain is drawn from a study of PD-1 and CTLA-4 blockade in melanoma. V was clipped by 6 bases and J by 0 bases, with 14 bases between them. Germline CDR1 reads MDHEN; CDR2 reads SYDVKM. The CDR3 covers 15 residues. Sequencing was performed with immunoSEQ multiplex PCR; in TCRdb, only in-frame clones are kept and a portion is missing. The sample carries about 21,000 clones, approximately 89% recorded once. Sequencing used CD8+ T cells from peripheral blood, obtained before anti-PD-1 treatment. This clonotype was obtained from a human donor with melanoma. V and J are TRBV28 and TRBJ1-1, with D perhaps matching TRBD1 (5 bases). CDR3 in DNA: TGTGCCAGCAGCACAGACAGAGAATTGAACACTGAAGCTTTCTTT. As protein: CASSTDRELNTEAFF.